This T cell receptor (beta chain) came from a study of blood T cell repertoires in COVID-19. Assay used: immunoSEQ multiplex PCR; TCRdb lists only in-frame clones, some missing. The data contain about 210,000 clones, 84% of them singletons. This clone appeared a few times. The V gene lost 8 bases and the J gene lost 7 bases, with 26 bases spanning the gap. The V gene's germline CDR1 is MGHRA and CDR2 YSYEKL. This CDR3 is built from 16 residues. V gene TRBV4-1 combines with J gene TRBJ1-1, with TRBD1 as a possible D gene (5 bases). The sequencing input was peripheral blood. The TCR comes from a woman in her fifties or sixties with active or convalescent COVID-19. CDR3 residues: CASDPGGLRGVDEAFF. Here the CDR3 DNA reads TGCGCCAGCGACCCGGGAGGCCTCCGGGGCGTCGATGAAGCTTTCTTT.